Following are 9 T cell receptor beta chains from one sample sequenced in a study of blood T cell repertoires in COVID-19. Assay used: immunoSEQ multiplex PCR; TCRdb lists only in-frame clones, some missing. Here the sample spans some 100,000 clones, around 94% being singletons. Sequencing used peripheral blood. These receptors were taken from a woman aged 55-70 years with active COVID-19.

The rearrangement links TRBV10-3 to TRBJ2-3; 12 nucleotides agree with TRBD2. J lost 0 bases, V lost 2 bases, and 3 bases had no gene match. This CDR3 region has 17 residues. Germline V gene lookup returns CDR1 ENHRY and CDR2 SYGVKD. The DNA for the CDR3 is TGTGCCATCAGTGAGCTAGCGGGGGGGCCTAGCACAGATACGCAGTATTTT. Translated: CAISELAGGPSTDTQYF.

The chain carries TRBV7-2 and TRBJ1-2; D unresolved. The CDR3 is 17 amino acids. Per germline, CDR1 SGHTA and CDR2 FQGNSA. The V gene lost 5 bases and the J gene lost 3 bases, with 22 bases spanning the gap. CDR3 sequence: CASSPPRVGPKDYGYTF. In nucleotides, the CDR3 is TGTGCCAGCAGCCCTCCCCGGGTAGGCCCTAAGGACTATGGCTACACCTTC.

This clone showed up just once. The chain joins TRBV7-9 to TRBJ2-3; D is ambiguous. V was trimmed by 4 bases and J by 6 bases, leaving 20 bases between them. The CDR3 extends over 16 amino acids. CDR1 SEHNR and CDR2 FQNEAQ come from the germline V gene (reference sequence). This chain's CDR3 is CASSYGSPAVPDTQYF. For the CDR3, the DNA is TGTGCCAGCAGCTACGGGTCTCCTGCGGTGCCTGATACGCAGTATTTT.

This clone was seen ten or more times. The rearrangement joins TRBV7-2 to TRBJ2-7; TRBD2 agrees at 13 bases. J lost 4 bases, V lost 4 bases, and 13 bases had no gene match. Germline V gives CDR1 SGHTA, CDR2 FQGNSA. CDR3 length: 18 residues. CDR3 loop: CASSSGTSGIRLGYEQYF. The CDR3, as DNA: TGTGCCAGCAGCTCCGGGACTAGCGGGATTAGGTTGGGATACGAGCAGTACTTC.

V and J are TRBV7-9 and TRBJ1-2; TRBD1 matches at 10 bases. The CDR3 spans 15 residues. Germline V gene data show CDR1 as SEHNR and CDR2 as FQNEAQ (reference sequence). Trimming took 3 bases from V and 6 from J; bases not matched to a gene: 7. The CDR3 protein is CASSLTGGAPDGYTF. CDR3 in DNA: TGTGCCAGCAGCTTGACAGGGGGCGCCCCGGATGGCTACACCTTC.

The rearrangement uses TRBV9 and TRBJ2-1; 8 positions agree with TRBD1. The CDR3 covers 17 residues. CDR1 and CDR2 from the germline V gene are SGDLS and YYNGEE. Unmatched junction bases numbered 7, after V lost 0 bases and J lost 2 bases. The CDR3 DNA is TGTGCCAGCAGCGTAGTTGGACAGGGTTCCACCTACAATGAGCAGTTCTTC. This gives the protein CASSVVGQGSTYNEQFF.

The chain links TRBV4-1 to TRBJ1-5; tentative D call: TRBD1 (5 bases). CDR3 length: 17 amino acids. Trimming pared 4 bases from V and 3 bases from J, leaving 19 bases between. The germline V gene encodes CDR1 MGHRA and CDR2 YSYEKL. CDR3 sequence: CASSRGGQGANNQPQHF. As DNA, the CDR3 is TGCGCCAGCAGCCGGGGAGGGCAGGGTGCCAACAATCAGCCCCAGCATTTT.

CDR3 sequence (DNA): TGTGCCAGCAGTTTTCCCCATATGACTAGCGGAAGGGCCATGGAGCAGTTCTTC. Its protein product is CASSFPHMTSGRAMEQFF. V gene TRBV27 combines with J gene TRBJ2-1; 9 bases agree with TRBD2. The J segment lost 10 bases and the V segment lost 3 bases, leaving 19 bases of the junction unmatched. The germline V gene encodes CDR1 MNHEY and CDR2 SMNVEV (reference sequence). CDR3 length: 18 amino acids.

This clone has a handful of counts. The genes are TRBV11-2 and TRBJ2-1; D is possibly TRBD2 (6 bases). Germline V gene data show CDR1 as SGHAT and CDR2 as FQNNGV. The germline V and J ends were trimmed by 0 bases and 9 bases, with 15 bases remaining between them. The CDR3 runs 15 residues. The CDR3 sequence: CASSLDPLIGGEQFF. DNA of the CDR3: TGTGCCAGCAGCTTAGATCCGCTTATCGGGGGTGAGCAGTTCTTC.